Below, 10 T cell receptor beta chains from the same sample are listed, as sequenced in a study of blood T cell repertoires in COVID-19. This table comes from immunoSEQ multiplex PCR, and its TCRdb copy is limited to in-frame clones, with some not included. Of approximately 250,000 clones in the sample, around 78% are singletons; the top ten hold under 5.5%. The sample taken for sequencing was peripheral blood. The receptors derive from a man in his sixties who had recovered from COVID-19.

The chain uses TRBV12-3 or TRBV12-4 and TRBJ2-7, with 7 bases fitting TRBD1. The CDR3 loop spans 13 amino acids. Trimming took 6 bases from V and 2 from J; bases not matched to a gene: 4. The CDR3, as DNA: TGTGCCAGCAGCTGGGGGACAGCCTACGAGCAGTACTTC. Translated: CASSWGTAYEQYF.

This chain links TRBV5-1 with TRBJ1-1; D might be TRBD1 (5 bases). Germline V gene sequence: CDR1 SGHRS, CDR2 YFSETQ. The V end lost 3 bases, the J end lost 1 base, and 13 bases lay between the germline ends. CDR3 length: 15 amino acids. The CDR3 is CASSSGGVRNTEAFF. The CDR3 nucleotides read TGCGCCAGCAGCTCTGGAGGGGTTCGGAACACTGAAGCTTTCTTT.

V is TRBV3-1 (or the pseudogene TRBV3-2) and J is TRBJ2-7; unclear D gene. The CDR3 has 15 amino acids. V was shortened by 0 bases and J by 3 bases, with 12 bases between the two germline ends. Germline CDR1 reads LGHDT; CDR2 reads YNNKEL (reference sequence). Written as DNA, the CDR3 is TGTGCCAGCAGCCAAGAGCTGGGCCGCTACTACGAGCAGTACTTC. This sequence encodes CASSQELGRYYEQYF.

The chain combines TRBV5-1 with TRBJ1-1; 9 bases are a match to TRBD1. After removal of 4 bases from V and 1 base from J, the junction contained 11 bases not matched to a gene. Germline V gene sequence: CDR1 SGHRS, CDR2 YFSETQ. There are 17 residues in the CDR3. The CDR3 loop reads CASSVRGQGAPNTEAFF. The CDR3 region has the DNA TGCGCCAGCAGCGTGCGGGGACAGGGTGCCCCGAACACTGAAGCTTTCTTT. The variable domain in full, completed from reference TRBV5-1 and TRBJ1-1, reads KAGVTQTPRYLIKTRGQQVTLSCSPISGHRSVSWYQQTPGQGLQFLFEYFSETQRNKGNFPGRFSGRQFSNSRSEMNVSTLELGDSALYLCASSVRGQGAPNTEAFFGQGTRLTVV.

This clone came up a few times. The rearrangement uses TRBV6-4 and TRBJ2-7; D might be TRBD2 (6 bases). V lost 6 bases and J lost 0, with 21 bases in between. The CDR3 is 17 residues long. From germline, CDR1 is MRHNA and CDR2 SNTAGT. The CDR3 loop reads CASRGVGGRPNSYEQYF. The CDR3 bases are TGTGCCAGCAGAGGGGTTGGGGGGAGGCCTAACTCCTACGAGCAGTACTTC.

The V call is TRBV9, the J call TRBJ2-5, with TRBD2 identical over 8 bases. This CDR3 spans 16 amino acids. Per the germline V gene, CDR1 is SGDLS and CDR2 is YYNGEE. V was pared by 0 bases and J by 1 base, with 5 bases of the junction left unmatched. CDR3 bases: TGTGCCAGCAGCGTAGGCGGTACTAGCGGCCAAGAGACCCAGTACTTC. As protein: CASSVGGTSGQETQYF.

The chain is built from TRBV29-1 and TRBJ2-7, with D possibly TRBD1 on 5 matching bases. Trimming shortened V by 8 bases and J by 5 bases, and 19 bases separated the two germline ends. The germline gives CDR1 SQVTM, CDR2 ANQGSEA. The CDR3 is made up of 13 amino acids. The CDR3 here is CSPPGSSRNEQYF. The CDR3 region has the DNA TGCAGCCCCCCAGGGTCTTCGAGGAACGAGCAGTACTTC.

The V call is TRBV5-1, the J call TRBJ2-4; D possibly corresponds to TRBD2 (7 bases). The V and J ends lost 3 bases and 5 bases respectively, with 12 bases between them. The CDR3 runs 14 residues. CDR1 and CDR2 from the germline V gene are SGHRS and YFSETQ. The CDR3 DNA is TGCGCCAGCAGCTGGGGGGGCGACCAAAACATTCAGTACTTC. It yields the protein CASSWGGDQNIQYF.

The chain employs TRBV6-6 and TRBJ1-2; 7 bases are shared with TRBD1. This CDR3 has 15 residues. Germline CDR1 reads MNHNY; CDR2 reads SVGAGI (reference sequence). J was trimmed by 3 bases and V by 6 bases; bases with no gene match: 10. The chain's CDR3 is CASSLSRGQHYGYTF. The CDR3 coding sequence is TGTGCCAGCAGCTTGTCAAGGGGGCAGCACTATGGCTACACCTTC.

The V and J genes are TRBV30 and TRBJ1-5; TRBD1 agrees at 8 bases. CDR1 and CDR2 (germline): GTSNPN, SVGIG (reference sequence). V dropped 2 bases and J dropped 6; count of bases not matched to a gene: 6. The CDR3 consists of 14 residues. CDR3 amino acids: CAWSSGQGRQPQHF. CDR3 DNA sequence: TGTGCCTGGAGTTCAGGACAGGGTCGTCAGCCCCAGCATTTT.